This T cell receptor (beta chain) was recorded in a study of cytomegalovirus exposure and HLA in healthy donors. The study, taken as a whole, reports: For TCR beta chains, V- and J-gene trimming was later linked to a missense DCLRE1C variant. Later analysis reportedly placed an Asian-associated ancestry cluster below the roughly 600-donor mean in N-insertions. Links to common viral pathogens appeared, in a later analysis, for several of the most significant clusters. Immune exposure was documented only through CMV serostatus.

The PCR made use of 60 Vbeta and 13 Jbeta primers. The data were produced by immunoSEQ multiplex PCR, yet TCRdb's version contains in-frame clones alone and is incomplete. The repertoire holds roughly 200,000 clones, with approximately 84% as singletons. CDR1 is SNHLY, CDR2 FYNNEI, per germline. The length of the CDR3 is 12 residues. Trimming took off 6 bases at V and 4 bases at J, with 9 bases between the two ends. Remarks on this clone: Its antigen is unidentified.

The chain joins TRBV2 to TRBJ2-5, with a possible D match to TRBD1 (6 bases). The sequenced material came from PBMCs. This TCR was sampled from a female donor in good health and CMV-seronegative. CDR3 residues: CASRDRGETQYF. For the CDR3, the DNA is TGTGCCAGCAGGGACAGAGGAGAGACCCAGTACTTC.